Described below is a single TCR beta chain sequence and its context. The sample is drawn from a study of blood T cell repertoires in COVID-19. Profiled with immunoSEQ multiplex PCR; TCRdb holds only in-frame clones, not every one. This sample yields fewer than 200,000 clones, of which 80% to 90% are seen a single time; around 8.6% belongs to the top ten. Germline CDR1 and CDR2: LNHDA and SQIVND (reference sequence). CDR3 length: 13 residues. V lost 6 bases and J lost 5; bases outside the gene matches: 5. This receptor was taken from a man aged 45 to 65 with active or convalescent COVID-19. Sequencing was done on a sample of peripheral blood. The genes are TRBV19 and TRBJ2-5; 8 nucleotides match TRBD2. For the CDR3, the DNA is TGTGCCAGTAGGGGGACTAGTGTGGAGACCCAGTACTTC. Translating it yields CASRGTSVETQYF. The whole variable domain, filled in from reference TRBV19 and TRBJ2-5, reads DGGITQSPKYLFRKEGQNVTLSCEQNLNHDAMYWYRQDPGQGLRLIYYSQIVNDFQKGDIAEGYSVSREKKESFPLTVTSAQKNPTAFYLCASRGTSVETQYFGPGTRLLVL.